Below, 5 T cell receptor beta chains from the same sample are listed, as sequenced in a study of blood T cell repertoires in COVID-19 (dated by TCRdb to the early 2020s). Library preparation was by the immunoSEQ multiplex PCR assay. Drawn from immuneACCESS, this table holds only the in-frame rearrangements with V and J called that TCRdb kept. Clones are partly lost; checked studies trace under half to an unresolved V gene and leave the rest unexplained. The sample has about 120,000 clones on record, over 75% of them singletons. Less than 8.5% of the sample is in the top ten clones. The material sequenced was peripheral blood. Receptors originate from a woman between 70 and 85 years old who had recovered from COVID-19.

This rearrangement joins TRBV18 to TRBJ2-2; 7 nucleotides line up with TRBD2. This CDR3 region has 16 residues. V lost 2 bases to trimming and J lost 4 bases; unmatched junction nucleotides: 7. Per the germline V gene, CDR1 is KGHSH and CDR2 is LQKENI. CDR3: CASSPSIAGTTGELFF. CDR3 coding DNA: TGTGCCAGCTCACCATCTATAGCGGGCACCACCGGGGAGCTGTTTTTT.

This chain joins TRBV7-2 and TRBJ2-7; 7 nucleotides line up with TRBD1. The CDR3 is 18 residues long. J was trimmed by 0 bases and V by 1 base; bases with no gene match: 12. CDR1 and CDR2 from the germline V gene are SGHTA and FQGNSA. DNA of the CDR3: TGTGCCAGCAGCTTAGGGGGGATCGACAGGGTTTTCTCCTACGAGCAGTACTTC. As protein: CASSLGGIDRVFSYEQYF.

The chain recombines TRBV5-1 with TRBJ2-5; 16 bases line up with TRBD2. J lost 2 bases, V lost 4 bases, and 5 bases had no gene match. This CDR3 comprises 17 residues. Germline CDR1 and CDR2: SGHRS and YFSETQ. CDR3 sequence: CASSIGTSGRVQETQYF. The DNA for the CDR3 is TGCGCCAGCAGCATCGGGACTAGCGGGAGGGTGCAAGAGACCCAGTACTTC.

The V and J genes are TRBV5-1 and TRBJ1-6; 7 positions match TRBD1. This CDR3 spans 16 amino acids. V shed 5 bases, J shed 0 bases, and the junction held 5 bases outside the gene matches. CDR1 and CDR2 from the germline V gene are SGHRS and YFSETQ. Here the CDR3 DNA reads TGCGCCAGCAGACCCGGGGACAGCTCCTATAATTCACCCCTCCACTTT. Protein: CASRPGDSSYNSPLHF.

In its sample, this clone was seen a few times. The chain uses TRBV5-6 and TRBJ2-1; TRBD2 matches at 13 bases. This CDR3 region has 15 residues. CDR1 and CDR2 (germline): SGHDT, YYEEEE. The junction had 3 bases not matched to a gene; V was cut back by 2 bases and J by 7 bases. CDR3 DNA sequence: TGTGCCAGCAGCTTCGGGACTAGCGGGAAGAATGAGCAGTTCTTC. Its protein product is CASSFGTSGKNEQFF.